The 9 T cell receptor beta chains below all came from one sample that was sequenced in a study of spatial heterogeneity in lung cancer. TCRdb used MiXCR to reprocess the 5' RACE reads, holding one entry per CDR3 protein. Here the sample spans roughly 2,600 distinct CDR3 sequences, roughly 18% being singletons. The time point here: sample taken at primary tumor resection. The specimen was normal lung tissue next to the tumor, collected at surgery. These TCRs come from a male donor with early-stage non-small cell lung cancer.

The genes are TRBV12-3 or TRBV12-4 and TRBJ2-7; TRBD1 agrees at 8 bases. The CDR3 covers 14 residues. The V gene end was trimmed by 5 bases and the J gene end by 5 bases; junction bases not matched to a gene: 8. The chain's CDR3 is CASSPSRQGNEQYF. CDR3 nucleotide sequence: TGTGCCAGCAGTCCCTCCAGACAGGGGAACGAGCAGTACTTC.

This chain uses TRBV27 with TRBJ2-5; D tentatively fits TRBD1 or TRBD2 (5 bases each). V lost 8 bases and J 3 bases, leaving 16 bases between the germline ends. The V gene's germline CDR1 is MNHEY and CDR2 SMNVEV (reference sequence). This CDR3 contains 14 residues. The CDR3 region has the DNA TGTGCCAGCCTTTTAACCGGGACGGAAGAGACCCAGTACTTC. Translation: CASLLTGTEETQYF.

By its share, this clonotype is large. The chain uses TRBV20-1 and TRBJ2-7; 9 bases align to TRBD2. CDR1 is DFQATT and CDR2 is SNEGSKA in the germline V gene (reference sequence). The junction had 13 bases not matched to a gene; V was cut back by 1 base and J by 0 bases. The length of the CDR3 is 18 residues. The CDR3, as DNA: TGCAGTGCTAGAGGGGGAGATAGCGGGGGCCCTAGCTCCTACGAGCAGTACTTC. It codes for CSARGGDSGGPSSYEQYF.

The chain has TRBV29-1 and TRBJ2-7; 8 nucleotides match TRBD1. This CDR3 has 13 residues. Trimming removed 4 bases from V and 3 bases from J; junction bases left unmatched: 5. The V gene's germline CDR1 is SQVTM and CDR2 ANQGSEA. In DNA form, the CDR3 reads TGCAGCGTTGGCCAGGGGGCTTTCTACGAGCAGTACTTC. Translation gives CSVGQGAFYEQYF.

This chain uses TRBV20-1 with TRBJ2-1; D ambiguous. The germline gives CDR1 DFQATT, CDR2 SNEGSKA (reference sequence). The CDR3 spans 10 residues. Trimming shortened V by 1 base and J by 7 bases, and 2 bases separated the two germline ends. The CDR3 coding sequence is TGCAGTGCTAGAGCGAATGAGCAGTTCTTC. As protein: CSARANEQFF.

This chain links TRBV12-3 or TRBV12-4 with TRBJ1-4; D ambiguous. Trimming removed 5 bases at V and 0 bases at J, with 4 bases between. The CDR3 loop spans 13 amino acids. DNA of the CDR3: TGTGCCAGCAGTCGCTCAACTAATGAAAAACTGTTTTTT. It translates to CASSRSTNEKLFF.

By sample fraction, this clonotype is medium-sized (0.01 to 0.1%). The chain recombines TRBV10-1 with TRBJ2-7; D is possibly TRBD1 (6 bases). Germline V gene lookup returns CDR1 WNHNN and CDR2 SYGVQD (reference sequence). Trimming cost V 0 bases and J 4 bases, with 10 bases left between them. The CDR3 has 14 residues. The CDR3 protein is CASSESTRGYEQYF. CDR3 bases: TGCGCCAGCAGTGAGTCGACCAGGGGTTACGAGCAGTACTTC.

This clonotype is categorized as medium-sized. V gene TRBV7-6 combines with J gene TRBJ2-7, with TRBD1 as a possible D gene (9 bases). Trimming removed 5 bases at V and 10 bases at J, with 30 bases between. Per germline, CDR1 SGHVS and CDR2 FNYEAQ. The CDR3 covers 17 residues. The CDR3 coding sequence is TGTGCCAGCAGCGCCGGACAGGGGAGGATAGCGGGGACTAACCAGTACTTC. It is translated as CASSAGQGRIAGTNQYF. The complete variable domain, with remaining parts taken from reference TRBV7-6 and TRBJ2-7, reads GAGVSQSPRYKVTKRGQDVALRCDPISGHVSLYWYRQALGQGPEFLTYFNYEAQQDKSGLPNDRFSAERPEGSISTLTIQRTEQRDSAMYRCASSAGQGRIAGTNQYFGPGTRLTVT.

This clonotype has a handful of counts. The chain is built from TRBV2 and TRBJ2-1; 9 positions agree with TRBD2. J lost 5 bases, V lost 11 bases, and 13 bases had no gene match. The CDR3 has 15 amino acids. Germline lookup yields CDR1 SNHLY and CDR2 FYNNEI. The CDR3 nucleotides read TGTGCCGTTTTTTTAGCGGGAGCCGAGGACAATGAGCAGTTCTTC. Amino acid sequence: CAVFLAGAEDNEQFF. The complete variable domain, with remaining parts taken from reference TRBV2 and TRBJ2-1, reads EPEVTQTPSHQVTQMGQEVILRCVPISNHLYFYWYRQILGQKVEFLVSFYNNEISEKSEIFDDQFSVERPDGSNFTLKIRSTKLEDSAMYFCAVFLAGAEDNEQFFGPGTRLTVL.